A selection of T cell receptor beta chains follows, all from one sample in a study of regulatory T cells in long-lasting Graves disease. Using its own MiXCR run on the multiplex PCR reads, TCRdb lists one record per CDR3 protein. Of nearly 350,000 distinct CDR3 sequences listed, roughly a fifth were seen once; the top ten hold roughly 29%. This specimen consisted of peripheral blood mononuclear cells (PBMCs), obtained when the disease was refractory, from a patient treated with antithyroid drugs. The receptors originated from a female donor with Graves disease. Each CDR3 is given with its conserved first and last residue. D genes are given only for firm matches. Size is omitted from some rows. Given values are once, few, many or a class for expanded clones.

v_gene: TRBV4-1
d_gene: .
abundance: .
j_gene: TRBJ1-2
CDR3aa: CASSQDQGGTYGYTF
CDR3nt: TGCGCCAGCAGCCAAGATCAGGGCGGGACGTATGGCTACACCTTC

v_gene: TRBV29-1
d_gene: .
abundance: .
j_gene: TRBJ1-1
CDR3aa: CSVRQRAAITEAFF
CDR3nt: TGCAGCGTTCGACAGAGGGCCGCTATCACTGAAGCTTTCTTT

v_gene: TRBV6-1
d_gene: TRBD2
abundance: .
j_gene: TRBJ2-5
CDR3aa: CASTHGGVAETQYF
CDR3nt: TGTGCCAGCACCCACGGGGGGGTGGCAGAGACCCAGTACTTC

v_gene: TRBV19
d_gene: .
abundance: many
j_gene: TRBJ1-2
CDR3aa: CASSTTGLADYGYTF
CDR3nt: TGTGCCAGTAGTACAACGGGACTTGCCGACTATGGCTACACCTTC

v_gene: TRBV7-2
d_gene: .
abundance: .
j_gene: TRBJ2-1
CDR3aa: CASSTPLLARLYNEQFF
CDR3nt: TGTGCCAGCAGCACACCCCTCCTAGCGAGACTTTACAATGAGCAGTTCTTC

v_gene: TRBV7-3
d_gene: .
abundance: .
j_gene: TRBJ2-6
CDR3aa: CASSPINRVSGANVLTF
CDR3nt: TGTGCCAGCAGCCCTATAAACAGGGTCTCTGGGGCCAACGTCCTGACTTTC

v_gene: TRBV12-3/TRBV12-4
d_gene: .
abundance: many
j_gene: TRBJ2-5
CDR3aa: CASSSSGSGGETQYF
CDR3nt: TGTGCCAGCAGTTCGTCAGGGTCTGGGGGAGAGACCCAGTACTTC

v_gene: TRBV29-1
d_gene: TRBD2
abundance: few
j_gene: TRBJ2-1
CDR3aa: CSVELLAGYQFF
CDR3nt: TGCAGCGTTGAACTCCTAGCGGGGTATCAGTTCTTC

v_gene: TRBV18
d_gene: .
abundance: few
j_gene: TRBJ1-5
CDR3aa: CASSPRSRHQPQHF
CDR3nt: TGTGCCAGCTCACCACGCAGCCGGCATCAGCCCCAGCATTTT

v_gene: TRBV30
d_gene: .
abundance: many
j_gene: TRBJ2-2
CDR3aa: CAWTPGLNTGELFF
CDR3nt: TGTGCCTGGACCCCAGGACTGAACACCGGGGAGCTGTTTTTT

v_gene: TRBV12-3/TRBV12-4
d_gene: TRBD1
abundance: many
j_gene: TRBJ1-2
CDR3aa: CASSPSTGYTQSYTF
CDR3nt: TGTGCCAGCAGCCCCTCGACAGGGTATACCCAAAGCTACACCTTC

v_gene: TRBV19
d_gene: TRBD2
abundance: few
j_gene: TRBJ2-2
CDR3aa: CASSKLAGGPSGELFF
CDR3nt: TGTGCCAGTAGTAAGCTAGCGGGGGGGCCTAGCGGGGAGCTGTTTTTT

v_gene: TRBV5-1
d_gene: .
abundance: .
j_gene: TRBJ2-7
CDR3aa: CASSLGGVKGVYEQYF
CDR3nt: TGCGCCAGCAGCTTGGGGGGCGTAAAGGGAGTCTACGAGCAGTACTTC

v_gene: TRBV6-1
d_gene: .
abundance: .
j_gene: TRBJ1-1
CDR3aa: CASIRRGDTEAFF
CDR3nt: TGTGCCAGCATCAGGCGGGGGGACACTGAAGCTTTCTTT

v_gene: TRBV6-1
d_gene: .
abundance: few
j_gene: TRBJ2-7
CDR3aa: CASSEWLGSSYEQYF
CDR3nt: TGTGCCAGCAGTGAATGGTTAGGGAGCTCCTACGAGCAGTACTTC

v_gene: TRBV11-1
d_gene: TRBD2
abundance: many
j_gene: TRBJ2-7
CDR3aa: CASSLVTAGGYEQYF
CDR3nt: TGTGCCAGCAGCTTAGTCACAGCGGGAGGCTACGAGCAGTACTTC

v_gene: TRBV5-1
d_gene: .
abundance: .
j_gene: TRBJ1-2
CDR3aa: CASSLGYEANYGYTF
CDR3nt: TGCGCCAGCAGTCTCGGATATGAAGCTAACTATGGCTACACCTTC

v_gene: TRBV7-8
d_gene: .
abundance: many
j_gene: TRBJ2-7
CDR3aa: CASSLGSRGQAIYEQYF
CDR3nt: TGTGCCAGCAGCTTAGGTTCTCGTGGCCAGGCCATCTACGAGCAGTACTTC

v_gene: TRBV5-1
d_gene: .
abundance: .
j_gene: TRBJ2-1
CDR3aa: CASSQGSSTYNEQFF
CDR3nt: TGCGCCAGCAGTCAAGGGTCTAGCACCTACAATGAGCAGTTCTTC

v_gene: TRBV27
d_gene: .
abundance: .
j_gene: TRBJ2-7
CDR3aa: CASSLGGTDFYEQYF
CDR3nt: TGTGCCAGCAGTTTAGGAGGGACTGACTTCTACGAGCAGTACTTC

v_gene: TRBV5-1
d_gene: TRBD2
abundance: few
j_gene: TRBJ2-7
CDR3aa: CASSLAGTSGRRQYF
CDR3nt: TGCGCCAGCAGCTTGGCCGGGACTAGCGGGAGGCGGCAGTACTTC

v_gene: TRBV29-1
d_gene: TRBD1
abundance: .
j_gene: TRBJ1-6
CDR3aa: CSVKDREGSPLHF
CDR3nt: TGCAGCGTTAAAGACAGGGAAGGGTCACCCCTCCACTTT

v_gene: TRBV10-3
d_gene: .
abundance: .
j_gene: TRBJ1-2
CDR3aa: CAISEKSGAAAIGGYTF
CDR3nt: TGTGCCATCAGTGAAAAGAGCGGTGCGGCCGCGATTGGAGGCTACACCTTC